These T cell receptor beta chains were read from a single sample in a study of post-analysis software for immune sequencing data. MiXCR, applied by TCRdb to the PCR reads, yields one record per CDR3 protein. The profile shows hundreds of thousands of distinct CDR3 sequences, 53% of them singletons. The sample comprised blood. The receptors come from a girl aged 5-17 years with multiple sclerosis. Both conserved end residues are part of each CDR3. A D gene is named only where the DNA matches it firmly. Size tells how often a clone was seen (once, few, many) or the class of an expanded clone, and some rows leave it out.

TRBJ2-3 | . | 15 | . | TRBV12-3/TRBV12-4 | TGTGCCAGCAGTTCCGACAGGCCCGGGACAGATACGCAGTATTTT | CASSSDRPGTDTQYF
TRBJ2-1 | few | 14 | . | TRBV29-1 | TGCAGCGCCCGCCCCCTGGAGACCTACAATGAGCAGTTCTTC | CSARPLETYNEQFF
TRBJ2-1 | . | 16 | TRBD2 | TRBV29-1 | TGCAGCGTTGCTACCAACCGACTAGCGGGAAACAATGAGCAGTTCTTC | CSVATNRLAGNNEQFF
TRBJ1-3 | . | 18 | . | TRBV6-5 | TGTGCCAGCAGTTACTCGACGCCCCATAGGGGAACTGGAAACACCATATATTTT | CASSYSTPHRGTGNTIYF
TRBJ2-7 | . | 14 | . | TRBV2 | TGTGCCAGCACAAGGGAAAAAGTATTGTACGAGCAGTACTTC | CASTREKVLYEQYF
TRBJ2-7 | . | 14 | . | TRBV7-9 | TGTGCCAGCAGCCGCGGAATTGGACTCGTTGAGCAGTACTTC | CASSRGIGLVEQYF
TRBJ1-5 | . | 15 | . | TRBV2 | TGTGCCAGCAGTGTCGGGCAGGCGCTCAATCAGCCCCAGCATTTT | CASSVGQALNQPQHF
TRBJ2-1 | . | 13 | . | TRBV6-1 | TGTGCCAACAGTGCCAGTATTAGTAATGAGCAGTTCTTC | CANSASISNEQFF
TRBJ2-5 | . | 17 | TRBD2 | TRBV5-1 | TGCGCCAGCAGCTTGGAGTCTAGCGGCACGAGGCGGGAGACCCAGTACTTC | CASSLESSGTRRETQYF
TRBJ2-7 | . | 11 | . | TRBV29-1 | TGCAGCGTTGTACTGCTCGCCGAGCAGTACTTC | CSVVLLAEQYF
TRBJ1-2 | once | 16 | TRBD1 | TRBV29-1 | TGCAGCGTTGTTCCGGGACAGGGTTCTTCTAACTATGGCTACACCTTC | CSVVPGQGSSNYGYTF
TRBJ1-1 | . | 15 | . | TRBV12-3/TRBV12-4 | TGTGCCAGCAGTTCTCGGATCCCCTTCGGCACTGAAGCTTTCTTT | CASSSRIPFGTEAFF
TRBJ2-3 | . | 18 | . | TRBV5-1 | TGCGCCAGCAGCTTGTTGCCGCTACAGGCCGGGAGAATAGATACGCAGTATTTT | CASSLLPLQAGRIDTQYF
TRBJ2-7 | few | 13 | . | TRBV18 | TGTGCCAGCTCACCAAATCGGGCGGACGAGCAGTACTTC | CASSPNRADEQYF
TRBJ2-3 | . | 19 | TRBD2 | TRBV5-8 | TGTGCCAGCAGCTCCGGGGCGACTAGCGGGGGGACTAGCACAGATACGCAGTATTTT | CASSSGATSGGTSTDTQYF
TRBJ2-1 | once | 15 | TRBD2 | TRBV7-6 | TGTGCCAGCTCCGGGACTAGCGGGGTCCCCAATGAGCAGTTCTTC | CASSGTSGVPNEQFF
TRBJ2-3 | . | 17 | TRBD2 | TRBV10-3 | TGTGCCATCAGTGTGGGCCTAGCGGGTGTTAGCACAAATACGCAGTATTTT | CAISVGLAGVSTNTQYF
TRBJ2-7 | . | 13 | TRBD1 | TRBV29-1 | TGCAGCGGTGTGACAGGGGGTTACTACGAGCAGTACTTC | CSGVTGGYYEQYF
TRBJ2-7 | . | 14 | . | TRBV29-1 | TGCAGCGGACAGAGACCCTATTCCTACAATGAGCAGTACTTC | CSGQRPYSYNEQYF
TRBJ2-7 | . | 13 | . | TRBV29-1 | TGCAGCGTTGAGGGGCAGAGGCGTTACGAGCAGTACTTC | CSVEGQRRYEQYF
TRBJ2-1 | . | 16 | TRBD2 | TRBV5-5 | TGTGCCAGCAGCGCAGGACTAGCAGGACTCCACAATGAGCAGTTCTTC | CASSAGLAGLHNEQFF
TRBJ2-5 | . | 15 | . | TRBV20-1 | TGCAGTGCTAGAGATACCCGGGGGCGCGCGGAGACCCAGTACTTC | CSARDTRGRAETQYF
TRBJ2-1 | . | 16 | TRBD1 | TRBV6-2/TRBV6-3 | TGTGCCAGCAGACCCATCCGACAGGGTGCGTACAATGAGCAGTTCTTC | CASRPIRQGAYNEQFF
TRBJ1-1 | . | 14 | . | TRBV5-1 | TGCGCCAGCAGCCCGGGAGGGAGTATGCACCAAGCTTTCTTT | CASSPGGSMHQAFF
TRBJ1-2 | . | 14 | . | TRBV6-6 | TGTGCCAACTCGGACAGCAAGTTTAACTATGGCTACACCTTC | CANSDSKFNYGYTF
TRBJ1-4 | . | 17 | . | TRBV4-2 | TGTGCCAGCAGCCGAGTTCAGGGGCGAGGAGCTAATGAAAAACTGTTTTTT | CASSRVQGRGANEKLFF
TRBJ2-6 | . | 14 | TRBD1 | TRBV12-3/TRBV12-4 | TGTGCCAGCAGGAGGGGGCCTGGGGCCAACGTCCTGACTTTC | CASRRGPGANVLTF
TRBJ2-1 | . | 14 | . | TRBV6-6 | TGTGCCAGCAGTTCGTATGGGGGGTACAATGAGCAGTTCTTC | CASSSYGGYNEQFF
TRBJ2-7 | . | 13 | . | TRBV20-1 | TGCAGTGTTTGGGCGGGGAAACCCTACGAGCAGTACTTC | CSVWAGKPYEQYF
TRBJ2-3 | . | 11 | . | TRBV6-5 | TGTGCCAGCAGGCAAGGAGATACGCAGTATTTT | CASRQGDTQYF
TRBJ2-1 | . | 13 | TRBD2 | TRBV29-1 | TGCAGCGGGTTAGCGGGAGCAATCCATGAGCAGTTCTTC | CSGLAGAIHEQFF
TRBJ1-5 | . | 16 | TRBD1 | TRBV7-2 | TGTGCCAGCAGCTTAGTGGAGGGGGCCGTCAATCAGCCCCAGCATTTT | CASSLVEGAVNQPQHF
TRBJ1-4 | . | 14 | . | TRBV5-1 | TGCGCCAGCAGCACTGACAGTCCGAATGAAAAACTGTTTTTT | CASSTDSPNEKLFF
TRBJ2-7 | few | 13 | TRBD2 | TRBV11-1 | TGTGCCAGCAGCTTCGGACTAGTCGGGGAGCAGTACTTC | CASSFGLVGEQYF
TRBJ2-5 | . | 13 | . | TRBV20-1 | TGCAGTGCTAGAGATAGCAGAAAAGAGACCCAGTACTTC | CSARDSRKETQYF
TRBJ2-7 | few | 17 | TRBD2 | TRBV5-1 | TGCGCCAGCAGCTCCGGACTAGCGGGAGGGCCCTCCTACGAGCAGTACTTC | CASSSGLAGGPSYEQYF
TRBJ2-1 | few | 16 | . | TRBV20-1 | TGCAGTGCTAGGGACCCGGGACCTGCGAGCCCCAATGAGCAGTTCTTC | CSARDPGPASPNEQFF
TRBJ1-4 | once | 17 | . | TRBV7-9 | TGTGCCAGCAGCTCGACCCTTTCAGGAGGGTTCGGTGAAAAACTGTTTTTT | CASSSTLSGGFGEKLFF
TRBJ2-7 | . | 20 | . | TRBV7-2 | TGTGCCAGCAGCCGAAAACCGCCCGGGGGGCTAGCGGTAAGCTCCTACGAGCAGTACTTC | CASSRKPPGGLAVSSYEQYF
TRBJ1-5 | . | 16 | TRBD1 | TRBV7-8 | TGTGCCAGCAGCCCAGGGGGGTACGGTAGCAATCAGCCCCAGCATTTT | CASSPGGYGSNQPQHF
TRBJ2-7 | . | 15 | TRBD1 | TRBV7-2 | TGTGCCAGCAGCCCCGAGACAGGGATGTCGTACGAGCAGTACTTC | CASSPETGMSYEQYF
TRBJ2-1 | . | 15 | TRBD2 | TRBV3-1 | TGTGCCAGCAGCCAAGGAGCGGGGAGAGACAATGAGCAGTTCTTC | CASSQGAGRDNEQFF
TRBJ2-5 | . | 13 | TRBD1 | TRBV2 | TGTGCCAGCAGGCCGGGACAGAGAGAGACCCAGTACTTC | CASRPGQRETQYF
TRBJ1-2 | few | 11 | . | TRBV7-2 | TGTGCCGGAGGACAGTCCTATGGCTACACCTTC | CAGGQSYGYTF
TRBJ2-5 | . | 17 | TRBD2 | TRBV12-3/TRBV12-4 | TGTGCCAGCAGCTCCGATCTAGCGGGGGCAGTTCAAGAGACCCAGTACTTC | CASSSDLAGAVQETQYF
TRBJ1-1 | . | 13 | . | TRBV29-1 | TGCAGCGTCGGACCACTACGGAACACTGAAGCTTTCTTT | CSVGPLRNTEAFF
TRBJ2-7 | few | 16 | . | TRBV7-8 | TGTGCCACCCTCCAGCTAGGACAAGTGGGGGACCGGGAGCAGTACTTC | CATLQLGQVGDREQYF
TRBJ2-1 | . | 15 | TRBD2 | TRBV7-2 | TGTGCCAGCAGCCCCAATAGCGGGCCCTACAATGAGCAGTTCTTC | CASSPNSGPYNEQFF
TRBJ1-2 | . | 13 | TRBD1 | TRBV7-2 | TGTGCCAGCAGCTACGACAGGGGGCACGGCTACACCTTC | CASSYDRGHGYTF
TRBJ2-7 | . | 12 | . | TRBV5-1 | TGCGCCAGCAGCTCCCACGTCGATGAGCAGTACTTC | CASSSHVDEQYF
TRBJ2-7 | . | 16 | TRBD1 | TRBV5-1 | TGCGCCAGCAGCTTGGGGCGGACAGGGGTCTCCTACGAGCAGTACTTC | CASSLGRTGVSYEQYF
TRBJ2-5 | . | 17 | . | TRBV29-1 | TGCAGCGTTGAAGACCCGGGACAATCCTTTTACCAAGAGACCCAGTACTTC | CSVEDPGQSFYQETQYF
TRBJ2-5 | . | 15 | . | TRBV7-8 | TGTGCCAGCAGCTTGAGCAGGGTCCTAAGGAAGACCCAGTACTTC | CASSLSRVLRKTQYF
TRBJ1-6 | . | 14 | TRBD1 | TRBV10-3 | TGTGCCATCAGTGAATCAGGGGGCCGATCACCCCTCCACTTT | CAISESGGRSPLHF
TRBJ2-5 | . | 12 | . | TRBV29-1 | TGCAGCGGAGGGGGGTACCAAGAGACCCAGTACTTC | CSGGGYQETQYF
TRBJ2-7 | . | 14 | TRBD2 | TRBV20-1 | TGCAGTGCACACTCTAGCGGGAGCTCCTACGAGCAGTACTTC | CSAHSSGSSYEQYF
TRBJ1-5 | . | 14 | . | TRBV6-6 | TGTGCCAGCAGTTCTAGGACAGACAATCAGCCCCAGCATTTT | CASSSRTDNQPQHF